These 24 T cell receptor beta chains were sequenced from one sample in a study of T-cell memory formation after mild COVID-19. TCRdb re-called the 5' RACE reads through MiXCR, storing one row per CDR3 protein. The sample has a few hundred thousand distinct CDR3 sequences, 25% to 30% seen once. Source material: PBMCs or a T cell subset sorted from them (not recorded which). The receptors here all came from an adult woman who had mild COVID-19 (a few samples of this study predate the infection). Cell type and time point are not known.

The V and J genes are TRBV2 and TRBJ2-3; 9 bases align to TRBD2. Germline V CDR1 and CDR2: SNHLY, FYNNEI. The CDR3 consists of 14 residues. Trimming removed 7 bases from V and 2 bases from J; junction bases left unmatched: 4. CDR3 sequence (DNA): TGTGCCAGCAATGTAGCGGGGGCCACAGATACGCAGTATTTT. Translated, it gives CASNVAGATDTQYF.

This clonotype was found a few times. The V call is TRBV7-2, the J call TRBJ2-3; possibly TRBD1 or TRBD2 for D (6 bases each). Germline V gives CDR1 SGHTA, CDR2 FQGNSA. The ends were cut back, 2 bases at V and 4 bases at J, with 13 bases in the middle. The CDR3 contains 15 residues. For the CDR3, the DNA is TGTGCCAGCAGCTTAAGGGGGGCGCAACCAGATACGCAGTATTTT. As protein: CASSLRGAQPDTQYF.

This chain joins TRBV7-8 and TRBJ2-7, with D possibly TRBD2 on 5 matching bases. The CDR3 spans 11 residues. Germline lookup yields CDR1 SGHVS and CDR2 FQNEAQ. Trimming took off 8 bases at V and 3 bases at J, with 8 bases between the two ends. DNA of the CDR3: TGTGCCAGCTTCCGGGGCTACGAGCAGTACTTC. Encoded protein: CASFRGYEQYF.

This clonotype was recorded only once. The chain combines TRBV3-1 with TRBJ2-2; TRBD2 agrees at 9 bases. Unmatched junction bases numbered 9, after V lost 5 bases and J lost 5 bases. Germline loops: CDR1 LGHDT, CDR2 YNNKEL (reference sequence). The CDR3 contains 16 residues. CDR3 region: CASSVWASGKTGELFF. Here the CDR3 DNA reads TGTGCCAGCAGCGTCTGGGCTAGCGGGAAAACCGGGGAGCTGTTTTTT. The complete variable domain, with remaining parts taken from reference TRBV3-1 and TRBJ2-2, reads DTAVSQTPKYLVTQMGNDKSIKCEQNLGHDTMYWYKQDSKKFLKIMFSYNNKELIINETVPNRFSPKSPDKAHLNLHINSLELGDSAVYFCASSVWASGKTGELFFGEGSRLTVL.

The chain carries TRBV28 and TRBJ1-1; 8 bases are a match to TRBD1. Germline V gene data show CDR1 as MDHEN and CDR2 as SYDVKM. The CDR3 has 12 residues. V dropped 4 bases and J dropped 10; count of bases not matched to a gene: 5. CDR3 sequence (DNA): TGTGCCAGCAGTTATGACAGGGGAGGAGCTTTCTTT. Its protein is CASSYDRGGAFF.

The chain couples TRBV7-9 to TRBJ1-5; no clear D gene. Germline assignment: CDR1 SEHNR and CDR2 FQNEAQ (reference sequence). The CDR3 extends over 12 amino acids. Trimming stripped 4 bases from V and 9 bases from J, with 10 bases between. CDR3 nucleotides: TGTGCCAGCAGCTACATGTTGGGGCCCCAGCATTTT. Its protein is CASSYMLGPQHF.

The J gene is TRBJ1-4, the V gene TRBV11-2; 7 bases are shared with TRBD1. The CDR3 totals 15 residues. V gave up 6 bases and J gave up 8 bases; unmatched junction bases: 12. From germline, CDR1 is SGHAT and CDR2 FQNNGV. The CDR3 nucleotides are TGTGCCAGCAGAATCGGGAGGGGGCCCTGGGAAAAACTGTTTTTT. It yields the protein CASRIGRGPWEKLFF.

The chain couples TRBV2 to TRBJ2-4, with a weak D call TRBD1 (6 bases). Trimming took 10 bases from V and 0 from J, leaving 13 bases between them. Germline values: CDR1 SNHLY, CDR2 FYNNEI. The CDR3 runs 14 residues. Here the CDR3 DNA reads TGTGCCATCGTGGACAGCCAAGCCAAAAACATTCAGTACTTC. Its protein product is CAIVDSQAKNIQYF.

The rearrangement links TRBV6-2 or TRBV6-3 to TRBJ2-7, with 12 bases identical to TRBD1. The germline CDR1 and CDR2 sequences are MNHEY and SVGEGT. CDR3 size: 15 residues. Germline trimming cut 5 bases from V and 4 bases from J; bases unmatched to any gene: 6. CDR3 protein: CASSTPGQGAYEQYF. The CDR3 region has the DNA TGTGCCAGCAGTACCCCGGGACAGGGGGCATACGAGCAGTACTTC.

This rearrangement joins TRBV4-1 to TRBJ1-5, with 8 bases that match TRBD1. The CDR3 runs 16 residues. V lost 1 base to trimming and J lost 7 bases; unmatched junction nucleotides: 9. CDR1 MGHRA and CDR2 YSYEKL come from the germline V gene. In DNA, the CDR3 is TGCGCCAGCAGCCAAGCTGGACAGGGAATGTCCCAGCCCCAGCATTTT. Translating it yields CASSQAGQGMSQPQHF.

In its sample, this clonotype was seen a few times. The junction shows a germline mismatch at one end, possibly a read error. This chain joins TRBV6-5 and TRBJ1-5; D uncertain. Looked up from germline, CDR1 is MNHEY and CDR2 is SVGAGI. The CDR3 spans 14 residues. The DNA of the CDR3 is TGTGCCAGCAGACCCAACACCGTGAATCGGCCCCAGCATTTT. Translating it yields CASRPNTVNRPQHF.

This clonotype was observed many times. The chain uses TRBV20-1 and TRBJ2-5; the D is unclear. The V gene lost 0 bases and the J gene lost 7 bases, with 6 bases spanning the gap. The V gene's germline CDR1 is DFQATT and CDR2 SNEGSKA (reference sequence). The CDR3 contains 11 residues. CDR3 sequence: CSARESLTQYF. DNA of the CDR3: TGCAGTGCTAGAGAAAGTCTGACCCAGTACTTC.

This clonotype has more than one count but fewer than ten. The rearrangement links TRBV4-1 to TRBJ2-7, with D perhaps matching TRBD1 (5 bases). CDR3 length: 15 amino acids. Looked up from germline, CDR1 is MGHRA and CDR2 is YSYEKL. V lost 4 bases to trimming and J lost 0 bases, with 13 bases between them. The CDR3 spells CASSPLRALSYEQYF. The CDR3 DNA reads as TGCGCCAGCAGCCCCCTCAGGGCACTCTCCTACGAGCAGTACTTC.

This clonotype turned up a few times. This rearrangement joins TRBV6-1 to TRBJ1-5; 8 bases fit TRBD1. Germline CDR1 is MNHNS and CDR2 is SASEGT. The CDR3 covers 14 residues. V shed 6 bases, J shed 3 bases, and the junction held 4 bases outside the gene matches. The chain's CDR3 is CASSTTGVNQPQHF. CDR3 nucleotide sequence: TGTGCCAGCAGCACGACAGGGGTCAATCAGCCCCAGCATTTT.

This clonotype has only a few counts. The rearrangement links TRBV3-1 to TRBJ2-7; 8 positions match TRBD1. In germline, CDR1 is LGHDT, CDR2 YNNKEL (reference sequence). CDR3 length equals 15 residues. V shed 5 bases and J 7 bases; nucleotides not matched to a gene: 13. CDR3 in DNA: TGTGCCAGCAGCGCGGGACAGGTGCCGTCGGTGGAGCAGTACTTC. Translated: CASSAGQVPSVEQYF.

V usage is TRBV30 and J usage is TRBJ2-7, with D unresolved. The CDR3 runs to 11 residues. The ends were cut back, 2 bases at V and 0 bases at J, with 2 bases in the middle. Germline CDR1 GTSNPN, CDR2 SVGIG (reference sequence). CDR3 in amino acids: CAWSHSYEQYF. In DNA form, the CDR3 reads TGTGCCTGGAGTCACTCCTACGAGCAGTACTTC. Full variable domain (remainder filled in from reference TRBV30 and TRBJ2-7): SQTIHQWPATLVQPVGSPLSLECTVEGTSNPNLYWYRQAAGRGLQLLFYSVGIGQISSEVPQNLSASRPQDRQFILSSKKLLLSDSGFYLCAWSHSYEQYFGPGTRLTVT.

CDR3 region: CASSTGLAGHEQFF. CDR3 nucleotide sequence: TGTGCCAGCAGTACCGGACTAGCGGGACATGAGCAGTTCTTC. The chain combines TRBV12-3 or TRBV12-4 with TRBJ2-1, with 12 bases aligning to TRBD2. V gave up 5 bases and J gave up 8 bases; unmatched junction bases: 4. CDR3 size: 14 residues.

This clonotype was counted between two and nine times. The CDR3 region has the DNA TGTGCCAGCACATGGAACACTGAAGCTTTCTTT. It encodes CASTWNTEAFF. V is TRBV12-3 or TRBV12-4 and J is TRBJ1-1; D unresolved. Deletions cut 7 bases from V and 1 base from J, with 4 bases between. The CDR3 is 11 residues long.

In its sample, this clonotype was seen a few times. V usage is TRBV9 and J usage is TRBJ2-3; TRBD2 aligns across 10 bases. CDR1 and CDR2 (germline): SGDLS, YYNGEE. V dropped 3 bases and J dropped 1; count of bases not matched to a gene: 5. The CDR3 runs to 16 residues. The CDR3 here is CASSASGGGGTDTQYF. The CDR3 DNA reads as TGTGCCAGCAGCGCTAGCGGGGGCGGCGGCACAGATACGCAGTATTTT.

The rearrangement uses TRBV2 and TRBJ2-3; D not certain. The CDR3 consists of 12 residues. CDR1 is SNHLY, CDR2 FYNNEI, per germline. V was pared by 6 bases and J by 6 bases, with 10 bases between. In nucleotides, the CDR3 is TGTGCCAGCAGCCAACTGGGGGATACGCAGTATTTT. Translation gives CASSQLGDTQYF.

The chain recombines TRBV10-3 with TRBJ2-1; 11 bases are shared with TRBD1. Trimming took 8 bases from V and 0 from J; bases not matched to a gene: 9. Germline lookup yields CDR1 ENHRY and CDR2 SYGVKD. This CDR3 is 17 amino acids long. The CDR3 bases are TGTGCCATCGGAGGACAGGGGGCGCAAGGCTCCTACAATGAGCAGTTCTTC. Residues: CAIGGQGAQGSYNEQFF.

This rearrangement joins TRBV20-1 to TRBJ1-5, with a weak D call TRBD1 (5 bases). The CDR3 has 18 amino acids. Germline-derived CDR1 and CDR2 are DFQATT and SNEGSKA (reference sequence). V lost 0 bases to trimming and J lost 0 bases, with 18 bases between them. CDR3 nucleotide sequence: TGCAGTGCTAGAGATCGCGCAGGGAGCCAATATAGCAATCAGCCCCAGCATTTT. Protein: CSARDRAGSQYSNQPQHF.

The gene calls are TRBV4-3 and TRBJ2-3; D not resolved. The CDR3 sequence is 14 residues long. Trimming stripped 0 bases from V and 6 bases from J, with 10 bases between. Germline lookup yields CDR1 LGHNA and CDR2 YSLEER. DNA of the CDR3: TGCGCCAGCAGCCAAGATTTGGGCAGTGATACGCAGTATTTT. It encodes CASSQDLGSDTQYF.

The chain couples TRBV12-3 or TRBV12-4 to TRBJ2-7, with TRBD1 as a possible D gene (9 bases). The CDR3 sequence is 15 residues long. Trimming stripped 6 bases from V and 5 bases from J, with 20 bases between. This CDR3 reads CASSISGTGLNEQYF. The CDR3 DNA follows: TGTGCCAGCAGCATTAGCGGGACAGGGTTGAACGAGCAGTACTTC.